Listed below are T cell receptor beta chains from one sample, sequenced in a study of T cell responses to AZD1222 COVID-19 vaccine. This table comes from immunoSEQ multiplex PCR, and its TCRdb copy is limited to in-frame clones, with some not included. The sample holds some 170,000 clones, under 95% seen once. The material was peripheral blood, obtained on day 0 of MenACWY control vaccination. The receptors here all came from an adult in good health. CDR3s include the opening cysteine and the closing phenylalanine or tryptophan.

V,J,CDR3
TRBV20-1,TRBJ2-7,CSASTSGTTYEQYF
TRBV28,TRBJ1-4,CASSLPGTGSEKLFF
TRBV6-5,TRBJ1-1,CASSYGQNTEAFF
TRBV12-5,TRBJ1-5,CASALTGVGNQPQHF
TRBV15,TRBJ2-1,CATSSAAGTGSYNEQFF
TRBV5-4,TRBJ2-5,CASSRPGLYRLETQYF
TRBV3-1/TRBV3-2,TRBJ2-6,CASSQDHSGANVLTF
TRBV5-6,TRBJ1-5,CASSLGLGNQPQHF
TRBV19,TRBJ2-5,CASSIRLGTLQETQYF
TRBV18,TRBJ2-3,CASSPIGLAGGPPGHTQYF
TRBV7-3,TRBJ2-2,CASSLSGAGLFPGELFF
TRBV3-1/TRBV3-2,TRBJ2-4,CASSQDLEASQKNIQYF
TRBV19,TRBJ2-4,CASSISTYHRGPKNIQYF
TRBV15,TRBJ2-3,CATSMGQRTEGDTQYF
TRBV19,TRBJ1-2,CASSETGTGDGYTF
TRBV27,TRBJ1-1,CASSLFTNTEAFF